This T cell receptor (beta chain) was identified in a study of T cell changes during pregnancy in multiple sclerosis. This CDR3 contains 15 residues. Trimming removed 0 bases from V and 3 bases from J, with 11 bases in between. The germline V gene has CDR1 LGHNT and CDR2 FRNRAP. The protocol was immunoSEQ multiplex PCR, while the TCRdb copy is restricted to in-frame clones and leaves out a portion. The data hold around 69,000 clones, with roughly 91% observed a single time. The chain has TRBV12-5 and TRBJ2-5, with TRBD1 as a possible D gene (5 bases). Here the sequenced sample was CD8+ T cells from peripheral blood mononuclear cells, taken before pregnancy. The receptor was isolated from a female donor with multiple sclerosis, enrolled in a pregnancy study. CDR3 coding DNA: TGTGCTAGTGGTTTGGTAGGCTCAGGGAAAGAGACCCAGTACTTC. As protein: CASGLVGSGKETQYF.